The rows below give T cell receptor beta chains drawn from one sample of a study of regulatory T cells in long-lasting Graves disease. One entry per CDR3 protein, called by TCRdb with MiXCR from the multiplex PCR reads. The sample holds 400,000 to 500,000 distinct CDR3 sequences, approximately 22% seen once. The sample consisted of peripheral blood mononuclear cells (PBMCs), taken when the disease was refractory, from a patient treated with antithyroid drugs. The receptors shown here come from a female donor with Graves disease. The CDR3 runs from the conserved cysteine through the conserved F or W. The order of the fields is clone size, D gene, J gene, V gene, CDR3 DNA, CDR3 protein. The D gene is left open where the match is weak. Part of the rows lack a size; the others show once, few, many or a class for expanded clones.

few,NA,TRBJ1-5,TRBV30,TGTGCCTGGAGTGGTTCCTCGGGGGGTCAGCCCCAGCATTTT,CAWSGSSGGQPQHF
few,TRBD1,TRBJ1-5,TRBV30,TGTGCCTGGACAACAGGGGGCAATCAGCCCCAGCATTTT,CAWTTGGNQPQHF
many,TRBD2,TRBJ2-7,TRBV12-3/TRBV12-4,TGTGCCAGCAGCCAGGGACTAGCGGGACACCACGAGCAGTACTTC,CASSQGLAGHHEQYF
NA,NA,TRBJ2-6,TRBV7-9,TGTGCCAGCAGTCCCCGGGGGACTGGGCCCAACGTCCTGACTTTC,CASSPRGTGPNVLTF
many,NA,TRBJ2-5,TRBV12-3/TRBV12-4,TGTGCCAGCACTTCGGGACCTCAAGAGACCCAGTACTTC,CASTSGPQETQYF
many,NA,TRBJ2-7,TRBV11-2,TGTGCCAGCAGCTTAACGAGCGGAAACTACGAGCAGTACTTC,CASSLTSGNYEQYF
many,TRBD2,TRBJ2-7,TRBV28,TGTGCCAGCAGTTTGACTAGCGGGAGGAACGAGCAGTACTTC,CASSLTSGRNEQYF
many,TRBD1,TRBJ2-5,TRBV29-1,TGCAGCACCCGAAGGACAGGGACATGGGAGACCCAGTACTTC,CSTRRTGTWETQYF
many,TRBD1,TRBJ2-7,TRBV2,TGTGCCAGCAGGGACAGGGGATCCTTGGATGAGCAGTACTTC,CASRDRGSLDEQYF
few,NA,TRBJ1-5,TRBV28,TGTGCCAGCAGCTTTTTAGCGGATAGCAATCAGCCCCAGCATTTT,CASSFLADSNQPQHF
NA,TRBD2,TRBJ2-2,TRBV7-9,TGTGCCAGCAGCTTAATAGCGGGCTTCGGGGAGCTGTTTTTT,CASSLIAGFGELFF
NA,NA,TRBJ2-7,TRBV19,TGTGCCAGTAGGACCGGGACACCCTCGGGGGACGAGCAGTACTTC,CASRTGTPSGDEQYF
NA,NA,TRBJ1-5,TRBV20-1,TGCAGTGCTAAAGGTGGAGGGGCTCAGCCCCAGCATTTT,CSAKGGGAQPQHF
few,TRBD1,TRBJ2-7,TRBV20-1,TGCAGTGCTACCGGGACAGGGGTCTCCTACGAGCAGTACTTC,CSATGTGVSYEQYF
NA,NA,TRBJ2-5,TRBV5-6,TGTGCCAGCAGCCCGGGACACTTTCAAGAGACCCAGTACTTC,CASSPGHFQETQYF
many,TRBD2,TRBJ2-7,TRBV28,TGTGCCAGCAGTTTATACGCTAGCGGGAGGACCTACGAGCAGTACTTC,CASSLYASGRTYEQYF
NA,NA,TRBJ2-6,TRBV6-1,TGTGCCAGCAGTCGAACCTCGGGGGCCAACGTCCTGACTTTC,CASSRTSGANVLTF
NA,NA,TRBJ1-2,TRBV28,NA,CASSPARLQGARYGCTF
many,NA,TRBJ2-7,TRBV20-1,TGCAGTGCTAGAGATCGAAGCGGATGGGCCTACGAGCAGTACTTC,CSARDRSGWAYEQYF
many,TRBD2,TRBJ2-5,TRBV29-1,TGCAGCGTGAACTTAGGGGCTAGCGGGGAGACCCAGTACTTC,CSVNLGASGETQYF
few,NA,TRBJ2-3,TRBV28,TGTGCCAGCAGCCAAGGTAGCACAGATACGCAGTATTTT,CASSQGSTDTQYF
many,TRBD2,TRBJ2-7,TRBV12-3/TRBV12-4,TGTGCCAGCAGTTCCCCCGGGGAGGGCGAAGAGCAGTACTTC,CASSSPGEGEEQYF
NA,TRBD1,TRBJ2-4,TRBV7-9,TGTGCCAGCAGCTTTGGGACAGGGGATGGCAAAAACATTCAGTACTTC,CASSFGTGDGKNIQYF
many,NA,TRBJ1-2,TRBV28,TGTGCCAGCTCGTTGGGGGGGGGTCTCGGCTACACCTTC,CASSLGGGLGYTF
few,NA,TRBJ1-2,TRBV3-1,TGTGCCAGCAGCCAAGATTCGGAACAGGGATACTATGGCTACACCTTC,CASSQDSEQGYYGYTF
NA,NA,TRBJ1-2,TRBV25-1,TGTGCCAGCAGTACAGGGACTATTAACTATGGCTACACCTTC,CASSTGTINYGYTF
many,NA,TRBJ1-4,TRBV2,TGTGCCATCTGGGGTCGAAATGAAAAACTGTTTTTT,CAIWGRNEKLFF
NA,NA,TRBJ1-6,TRBV11-2,TGTGCCAGCAGCTCCGGGACCGGGTATTCCTCCCTCCACTTT,CASSSGTGYSSLHF
many,TRBD1,TRBJ1-1,TRBV28,TGTGCCAGCAGCCGTGACAGGGGGAGGAACACTGAAGCTTTCTTT,CASSRDRGRNTEAFF
few,TRBD1,TRBJ2-7,TRBV19,TGTGCCAGTAGTATGAAATCGGGACAGATCTACGAGCAGTACTTC,CASSMKSGQIYEQYF
many,NA,TRBJ2-7,TRBV28,TGTGCCAGCAGTTTAGTCGGTGGCGAGCAGTACTTC,CASSLVGGEQYF
many,TRBD1,TRBJ1-2,TRBV28,TGTGCCAGCCGGACAGGGAACTCTGGCTACACCTTC,CASRTGNSGYTF
NA,NA,TRBJ2-7,TRBV4-1,TGCGCCAGCAGCCAAGAATGGGACCGAGCCTACGAGCAGTACTTC,CASSQEWDRAYEQYF
many,NA,TRBJ1-2,TRBV28,TGTGCCAGCAGTTTGAGCGAGGATACCTATGGCTACACCTTC,CASSLSEDTYGYTF
NA,NA,TRBJ1-2,TRBV15,TGTGCCACCAGCAGAGAGAAGGGCCTTGGCTACACCTTC,CATSREKGLGYTF
many,NA,TRBJ2-7,TRBV28,TGTGCCAGCAGTTTAAAGGTGACCTACGAGCAGTACTTC,CASSLKVTYEQYF
many,NA,TRBJ1-2,TRBV29-1,TGCAGCACAGGCGAATCTGACGGCTACACCTTC,CSTGESDGYTF
few,TRBD2,TRBJ2-7,TRBV10-3,TGTGCCATCAGTGAGTCTTCTAGCGGAACCTACGAGCAGTACTTC,CAISESSSGTYEQYF
few,NA,TRBJ1-1,TRBV13,TGTGCCAGCAGCCTCCGGGTGAACACTGAAGCTTTCTTT,CASSLRVNTEAFF